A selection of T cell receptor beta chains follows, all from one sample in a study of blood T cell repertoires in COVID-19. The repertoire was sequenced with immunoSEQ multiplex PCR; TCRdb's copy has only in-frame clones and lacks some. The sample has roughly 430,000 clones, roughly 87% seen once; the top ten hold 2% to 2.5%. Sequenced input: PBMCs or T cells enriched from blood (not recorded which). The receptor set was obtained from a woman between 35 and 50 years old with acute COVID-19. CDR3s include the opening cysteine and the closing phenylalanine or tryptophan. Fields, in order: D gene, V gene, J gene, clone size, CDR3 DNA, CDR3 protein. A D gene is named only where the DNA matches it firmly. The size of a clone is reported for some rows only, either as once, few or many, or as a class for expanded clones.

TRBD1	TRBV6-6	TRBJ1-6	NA	TGTGCCAGCAGTTACTCCCCGGGACAGGGGAGTTCACCCCTCCACTTT	CASSYSPGQGSSPLHF
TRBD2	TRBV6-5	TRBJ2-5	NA	TGTGCCAGCAGTTACTCGGCGGGGGGGAGCCAAGAGACCCAGTACTTC	CASSYSAGGSQETQYF
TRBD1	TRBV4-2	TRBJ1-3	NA	TGTGCCAGCAGCCAAGGTCCCATGGTCGGTCAGGGGGCGAGAAACACCATATATTTT	CASSQGPMVGQGARNTIYF
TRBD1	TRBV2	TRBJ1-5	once	TGTGCCAGCACCACAGGGGTTTGGAATCAGCCCCAGCATTTT	CASTTGVWNQPQHF
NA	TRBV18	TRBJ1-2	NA	TGTGCCAGCTCACCCGAGGGATTGAGCTATGGCTACACCTTC	CASSPEGLSYGYTF
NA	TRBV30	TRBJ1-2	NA	TGTGCCTGGAGTGGAAATACAGCGGGAGGCTACACCTTC	CAWSGNTAGGYTF
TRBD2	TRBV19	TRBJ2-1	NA	TGTGCCAGTAGTTCAAGCGGGGGGGCCTACAATGAGCAGTTCTTC	CASSSSGGAYNEQFF
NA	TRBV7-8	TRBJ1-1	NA	TGTGCCAGCAGCGTTAGTTTTTCTGGTCGGCAGGGAGCTTTCTTT	CASSVSFSGRQGAFF
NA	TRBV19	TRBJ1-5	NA	TGTGCCAGTAGTATCTGGGGGGACAATCAGCCCCAGCATTTT	CASSIWGDNQPQHF
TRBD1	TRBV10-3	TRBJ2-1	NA	TGTGCCATCAGTGAAACAGGGGGAGGAAATGAGCAGTTCTTC	CAISETGGGNEQFF
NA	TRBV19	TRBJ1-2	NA	TGTGCCAGTAGTATAACAATGGCCCAGGGGCATGGCTACACCTTC	CASSITMAQGHGYTF
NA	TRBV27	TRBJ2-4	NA	TGTGCCAGCAGTCCCTTCGCCAAGGGGGTCAGGGACATTCAGTACTTC	CASSPFAKGVRDIQYF
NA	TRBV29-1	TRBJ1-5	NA	TGCAGCGTTGGGAGCCTCAATCAGCCCCAGCATTTT	CSVGSLNQPQHF
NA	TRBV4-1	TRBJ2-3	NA	TGCGCCAGCAGCCAAGTCCCCCAAGATACGCAGTATTTT	CASSQVPQDTQYF
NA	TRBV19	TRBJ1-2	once	TGTGCCAGTAGTATAGATTCGGTATCCTATGGCTACACCTTC	CASSIDSVSYGYTF
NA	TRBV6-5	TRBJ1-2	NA	TGTGCCAGCAGGTTAAGGGGGGGCTCTCACTATGGCTACACCTTC	CASRLRGGSHYGYTF
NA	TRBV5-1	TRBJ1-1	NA	TGCGCCAGCAGCTTTACCGGGGGGCGGAGGTCCACTGAAGCTTTCTTT	CASSFTGGRRSTEAFF
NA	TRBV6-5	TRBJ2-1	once	TGTGCCAGCAGTTACTTTCTCGACAGTAGCAATGAGCAGTTCTTC	CASSYFLDSSNEQFF
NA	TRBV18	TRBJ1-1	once	TGTGCCAGCTCCCGTTTGGGAGTGACTGAAGCTTTCTTT	CASSRLGVTEAFF
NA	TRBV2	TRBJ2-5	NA	TGTGCCTGCGGTCCGGCTGCCACTGAAGAGACCCAGTACTTC	CACGPAATEETQYF
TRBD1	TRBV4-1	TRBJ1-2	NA	TGCGCCAGCAGCCAAGATCTACGGGGCTACAGGGGTGATAACTATGGCTACACCTTC	CASSQDLRGYRGDNYGYTF
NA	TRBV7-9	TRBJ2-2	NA	TGTGCCAGCAGCCTCGGGGGATCCGGGGAGCTGTTTTTT	CASSLGGSGELFF
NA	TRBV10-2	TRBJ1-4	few	TGCGCCAGCTCCAGAAAGGGGGAGGGCGGGGAAAAACTGTTTTTT	CASSRKGEGGEKLFF
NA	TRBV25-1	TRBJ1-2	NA	TGTGCCAGCAGGGAGGACCGACGTGATGGCTACACCTTC	CASREDRRDGYTF
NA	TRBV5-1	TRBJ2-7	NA	TGCGCCAGCAGCCCAGGGGCAGGTGGACTCCACGAGCAGTACTTC	CASSPGAGGLHEQYF
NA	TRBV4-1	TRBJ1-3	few	TGCGCCAGCAGCCCAGACAGTCTTATCTCTGGAAACACCATATATTTT	CASSPDSLISGNTIYF
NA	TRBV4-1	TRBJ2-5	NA	TGCGCCAGCAGCCAAGTTCGATGGGGAGTCCAAGAGACCCAGTACTTC	CASSQVRWGVQETQYF
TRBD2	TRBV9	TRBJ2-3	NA	TGTGCCAGCAGCTCTGGACTAGCCGGGAATACGCAGTATTTT	CASSSGLAGNTQYF
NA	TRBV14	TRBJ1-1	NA	TGTGCCAGCAGCCAAGAGGTTTCTGCGGCCGGGAGGGCTTTCTTT	CASSQEVSAAGRAFF
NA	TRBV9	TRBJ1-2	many	TGTGCCAGCAGCGCAGGCCACTATGGCTACACCTTC	CASSAGHYGYTF
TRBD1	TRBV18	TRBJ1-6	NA	TGTGCCAGCTCACCAAACCGACGGGACAGGGTCGATTCACCCCTCCACTTT	CASSPNRRDRVDSPLHF
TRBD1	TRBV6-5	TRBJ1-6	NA	TGTGCCAGCAGCCAGGGGACAGGGAAAAATTCACCCCTCCACTTT	CASSQGTGKNSPLHF
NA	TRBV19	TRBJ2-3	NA	TGTGCCAGTAGTATCCAGGTCCCCGGTACGCAGTATTTT	CASSIQVPGTQYF
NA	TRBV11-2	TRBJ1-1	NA	TGTGCCAGCAGCTTAGTGAGGGCGGAGGAAGCTTTCTTT	CASSLVRAEEAFF
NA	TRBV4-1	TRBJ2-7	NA	TGCGCCAGCAGCCAAGATCTAGCGAGATTTACCTACGAGCAGTACTTC	CASSQDLARFTYEQYF
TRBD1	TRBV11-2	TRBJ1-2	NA	TGTGCCAGCAGCCCAGAACGGACAGGGCCTTTGTATGGCTACACCTTC	CASSPERTGPLYGYTF
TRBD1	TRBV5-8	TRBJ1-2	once	TGTGCCAGCAGCTTCGACAGGGGGCAAGGAGGCTACACCTTC	CASSFDRGQGGYTF
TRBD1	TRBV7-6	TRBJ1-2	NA	TGTGCCAGCAGTCAGGGACAGGGGTATGGCTACACCTTC	CASSQGQGYGYTF
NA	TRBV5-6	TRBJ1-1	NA	TGTGCCAGCAGCTTGGGTTTGGGGCAGGTGAACACTGAAGCTTTCTTT	CASSLGLGQVNTEAFF
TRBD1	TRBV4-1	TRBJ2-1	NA	TGCGCCAGCAGCCAAGATGGGACAGCCTACAATGAGCAGTTCTTC	CASSQDGTAYNEQFF
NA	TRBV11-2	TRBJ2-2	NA	TGTGCCAGCAGCCGCTTTTCACAGCCGAACACCGGGGAGCTGTTTTTT	CASSRFSQPNTGELFF
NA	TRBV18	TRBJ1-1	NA	TGTGCCAGCTCACCGACAAACCAGGGGAACACTGAAGCTTTCTTT	CASSPTNQGNTEAFF
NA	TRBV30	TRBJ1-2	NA	TGTGCCTGGAGTACGACCGACTTTGGCTACACCTTC	CAWSTTDFGYTF
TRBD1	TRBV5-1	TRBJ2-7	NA	TGCGCCAGCAGCTTGGCGCGTAGGGACAGGGGCTACGAGCAGTACTTC	CASSLARRDRGYEQYF
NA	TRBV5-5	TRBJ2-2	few	TGTGCCAGCAGCTGGGCCGGATCGAACACCGGGGAGCTGTTTTTT	CASSWAGSNTGELFF